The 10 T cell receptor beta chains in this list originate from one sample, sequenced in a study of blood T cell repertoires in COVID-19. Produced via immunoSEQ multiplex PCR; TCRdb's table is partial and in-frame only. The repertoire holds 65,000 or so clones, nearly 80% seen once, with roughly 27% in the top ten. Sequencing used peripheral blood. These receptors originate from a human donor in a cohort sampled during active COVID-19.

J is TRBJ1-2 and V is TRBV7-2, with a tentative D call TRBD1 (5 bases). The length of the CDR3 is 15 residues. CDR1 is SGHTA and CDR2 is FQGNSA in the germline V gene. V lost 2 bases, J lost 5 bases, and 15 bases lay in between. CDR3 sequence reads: CASSLRAGQWYGYTF. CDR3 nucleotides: TGTGCCAGCAGCTTAAGGGCAGGGCAGTGGTATGGCTACACCTTC.

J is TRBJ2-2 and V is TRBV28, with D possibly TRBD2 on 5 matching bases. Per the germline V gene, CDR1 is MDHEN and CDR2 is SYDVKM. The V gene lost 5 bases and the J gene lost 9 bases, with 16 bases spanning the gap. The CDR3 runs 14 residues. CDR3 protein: CASSPGTKSRELFF. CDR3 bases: TGTGCCAGCAGTCCGGGAACCAAGAGCAGGGAGCTGTTTTTT. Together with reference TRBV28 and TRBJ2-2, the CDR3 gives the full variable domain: DVKVTQSSRYLVKRTGEKVFLECVQDMDHENMFWYRQDPGLGLRLIYFSYDVKMKEKGDIPEGYSVSREKKERFSLILESASTNQTSMYLCASSPGTKSRELFFGEGSRLTVL.

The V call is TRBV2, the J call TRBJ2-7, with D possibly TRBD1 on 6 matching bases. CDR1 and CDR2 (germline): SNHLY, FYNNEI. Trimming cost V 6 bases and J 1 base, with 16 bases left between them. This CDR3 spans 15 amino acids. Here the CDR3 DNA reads TGTGCCAGCAGCCGTGACCGGGACATTTCCTACGAGCAGTACTTC. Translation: CASSRDRDISYEQYF.

In nucleotides, the CDR3 is TGTGCCAGCAGTTCCTGGACAGGATTGAACACCGGGGAGCTGTTTTTT. Translating it yields CASSSWTGLNTGELFF. The chain joins TRBV6-2 or TRBV6-3 to TRBJ2-2, with 7 bases identical to TRBD1. From germline, CDR1 is MNHEY and CDR2 SVGEGT. The ends lost 4 bases at V and 1 base at J; junction bases unmatched: 6. The CDR3 has 16 amino acids.

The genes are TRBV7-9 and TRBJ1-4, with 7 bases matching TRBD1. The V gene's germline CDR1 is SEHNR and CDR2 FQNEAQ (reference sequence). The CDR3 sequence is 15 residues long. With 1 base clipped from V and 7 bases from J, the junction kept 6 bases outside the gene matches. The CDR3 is CASSLGQGEGEKLFF. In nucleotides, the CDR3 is TGTGCCAGCAGCTTAGGGCAGGGGGAAGGTGAAAAACTGTTTTTT. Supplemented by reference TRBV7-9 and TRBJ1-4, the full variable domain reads DTGVSQNPRHKITKRGQNVTFRCDPISEHNRLYWYRQTLGQGPEFLTYFQNEAQLEKSRLLSDRFSAERPKGSFSTLEIQRTEQGDSAMYLCASSLGQGEGEKLFFGSGTQLSVL.

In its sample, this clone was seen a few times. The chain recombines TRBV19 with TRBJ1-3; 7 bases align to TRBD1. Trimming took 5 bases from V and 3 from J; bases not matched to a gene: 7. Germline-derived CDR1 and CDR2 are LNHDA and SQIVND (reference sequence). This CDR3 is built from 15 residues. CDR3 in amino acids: CASSVTGAGGNTIYF. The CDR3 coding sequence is TGTGCCAGTAGTGTCACAGGGGCGGGTGGAAACACCATATATTTT.

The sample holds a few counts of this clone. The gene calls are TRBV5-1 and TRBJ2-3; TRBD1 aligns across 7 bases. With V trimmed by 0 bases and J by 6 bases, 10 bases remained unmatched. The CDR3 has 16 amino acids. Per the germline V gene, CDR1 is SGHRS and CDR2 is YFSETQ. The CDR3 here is CASSLGRDSVADTQYF. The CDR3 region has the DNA TGCGCCAGCAGCTTGGGTCGGGACAGCGTCGCGGATACGCAGTATTTT.

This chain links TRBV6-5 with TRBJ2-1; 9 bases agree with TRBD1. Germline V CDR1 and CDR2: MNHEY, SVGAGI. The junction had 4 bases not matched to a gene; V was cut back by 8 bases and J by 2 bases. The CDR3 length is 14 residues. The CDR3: CASAGTGPYNEQFF. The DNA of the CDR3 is TGTGCCAGCGCAGGGACAGGGCCCTACAATGAGCAGTTCTTC.

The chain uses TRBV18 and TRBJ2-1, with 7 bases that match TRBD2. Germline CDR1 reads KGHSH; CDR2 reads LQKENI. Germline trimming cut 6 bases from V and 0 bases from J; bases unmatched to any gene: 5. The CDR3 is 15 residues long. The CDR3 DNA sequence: TGTGCCAGCTCCCTCGGGAGGAGCTCCTACAATGAGCAGTTCTTC. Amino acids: CASSLGRSSYNEQFF.

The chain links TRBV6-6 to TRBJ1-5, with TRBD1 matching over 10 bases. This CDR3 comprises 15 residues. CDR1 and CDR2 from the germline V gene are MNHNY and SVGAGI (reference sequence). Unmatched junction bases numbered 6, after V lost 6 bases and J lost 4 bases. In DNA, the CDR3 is TGTGCCAGCAGCCGCGACAGGGGGCGGAATCAGCCCCAGCATTTT. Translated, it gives CASSRDRGRNQPQHF.